This T cell receptor (beta chain) was sequenced for a study of T cells after yellow fever vaccination. V was shortened by 4 bases and J by 7 bases, with 19 bases between the two germline ends. The CDR3 loop spans 15 amino acids. Looked up from germline, CDR1 is SGHTA and CDR2 is FQGTGA. TCRdb analysed the 5' RACE reads with MiXCR anew, one entry per CDR3 protein. Of 120,000 or so distinct CDR3 sequences in the sample, over 12% are singletons; the top ten hold roughly 43%. This clonotype was seen only a few times. This sample comprised CD8+ T cells sorted from PBMCs, obtained 5 days after the yellow fever booster vaccination. The chain couples TRBV7-3 to TRBJ1-2, with D perhaps TRBD1 (6 bases). The sequence came from a man aged 18 to 29 who received the YFV17D yellow fever vaccine. The CDR3 reads CASSSLSGVWGGYTF. DNA for the CDR3: TGTGCCAGCAGCTCCCTTTCAGGGGTTTGGGGTGGCTACACCTTC. Drawing the rest from reference TRBV7-3 and TRBJ1-2, the complete variable domain is GAGVSQTPSNKVTEKGKYVELRCDPISGHTALYWYRQSLGQGPEFLIYFQGTGAADDSGLPNDRFFAVRPEGSVSTLKIQRTERGDSAVYLCASSSLSGVWGGYTFGSGTRLTVV.